This entry concerns a single TCR beta chain. It has no known antigen specificity. The input lacks base qualities; no much larger clone sits a single base away. For each enrolled patient, mismatch repair deficiency was established using either polymerase chain reaction or immunohistochemistry. TCR sequencing was performed for three patients who responded to pembrolizumab therapy. The phase II trial prospectively tested pembrolizumab PD-1 blockade in advanced mismatch repair-deficient cancers regardless of tissue of origin. Peripheral blood T cell samples were serially collected before and at multiple times after PD-1 blockade was started. Blood sampling time points were reported as weeks after the first dose of pembrolizumab. CDR1 and CDR2 (SGHRS, YFSETQ) derive from the germline V gene. The germline V end is reduced by 3 bases and the J end by 4 bases; junction bases left unmatched: 9. Spanning cysteine to phenylalanine, the CDR3 consists of 18 amino acids. The retained sequence is limited to the CDR3, 54 bases, with the frame set at the first base.

The data belong to a study of PD-1 blockade in mismatch repair-deficient tumors (dated by TCRdb to about 2017). Regarding the research as a whole: Between late 2013 and 2016, the trial enrolled fewer than 95 consecutive patients with 12 mismatch repair-deficient cancer types, every one of whom had been previously treated and was progressing. Tumor-associated T cell clones in the peripheral blood of patients responding to PD-1 blockade were tracked using deep sequencing of TCR CDR3 regions.

Study-wide findings and limitations: After pembrolizumab, tumor-resident clones, which were often undetectable in blood before treatment, expanded rapidly and then contracted, generally ahead of radiologic responses.

The library was made by the immunoSEQ multiplex PCR assay. TCRdb took over this immuneACCESS table, retaining in-frame rearrangements with V and J assigned. Such tables are incomplete; in checked studies, under half of the missing clones stem from an unresolved V gene, and the remainder is unexplained. The sample profile shows about 40,000 clones; roughly 84% of them were found once. Jointly, the top ten make up 3% to 4.5% of the sample. The receptor comes from an adult with mismatch repair-deficient cancer. The chain is made from TRBV5-1 and TRBJ2-3, with 15 bases aligning to TRBD2. Sample: peripheral blood, taken about 81 weeks after starting pembrolizumab. This receptor has the CDR3 CASSSGLAGGSFADTQYF. The DNA reads TGCGCCAGCAGCTCGGGACTAGCGGGAGGATCTTTCGCAGATACGCAGTATTTT.